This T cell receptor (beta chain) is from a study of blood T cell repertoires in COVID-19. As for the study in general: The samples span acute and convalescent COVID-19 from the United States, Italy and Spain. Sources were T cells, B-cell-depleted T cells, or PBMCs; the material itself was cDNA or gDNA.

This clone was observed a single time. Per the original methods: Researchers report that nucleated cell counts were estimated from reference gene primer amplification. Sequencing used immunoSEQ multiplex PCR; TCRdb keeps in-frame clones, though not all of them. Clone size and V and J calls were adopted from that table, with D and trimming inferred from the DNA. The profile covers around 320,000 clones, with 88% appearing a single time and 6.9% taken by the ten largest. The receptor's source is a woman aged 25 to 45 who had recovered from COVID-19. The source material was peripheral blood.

CDR3 region: CASSVTSGGSQETQYF. The CDR3 DNA reads as TGTGCCAGCAGCGTCACTAGCGGGGGGAGCCAAGAGACCCAGTACTTC. The V and J genes are TRBV9 and TRBJ2-5; 12 bases line up with TRBD2. The CDR3 spans 16 residues. V lost 2 bases and J lost 1; bases outside the gene matches: 3. Per germline, CDR1 SGDLS and CDR2 YYNGEE.